This entry lists 10 T cell receptor beta chains sequenced from one sample in a study of identical twins. In TCRdb, the 5' RACE reads were re-called with MiXCR into one record per CDR3 protein. The table lists about 660,000 distinct CDR3 sequences, over 8.5% of them singletons. This sample also belongs to another study, concerning yellow fever vaccine responses in identical twins.

The sequencing input was PBMCs. The receptors here all came from a woman between 18 and 30 years old in good health.

This clonotype has just a few counts. This chain links TRBV29-1 with TRBJ2-1, with 12 positions matching TRBD2. Germline CDR1 SQVTM, CDR2 ANQGSEA. The CDR3 has 17 amino acids. The V gene end was trimmed by 4 bases and the J gene end by 10 bases; junction bases not matched to a gene: 17. In DNA, the CDR3 is TGCAGCGTTGCAACCCTACGGGCTAGCGGGAGGGCCGGCGAGCAGTTCTTC. Translating gives CSVATLRASGRAGEQFF.

The chain recombines TRBV20-1 with TRBJ1-2; TRBD1 aligns across 9 bases. V lost 3 bases, J lost 6 bases, and 5 bases stayed unmatched. Germline V gene data show CDR1 as DFQATT and CDR2 as SNEGSKA (reference sequence). The CDR3 length is 13 residues. CDR3 coding DNA: TGCAGTGCTAGCCGGGACAGGGACCATGGCTACACCTTC. It codes for CSASRDRDHGYTF.

J is TRBJ2-2 and V is TRBV11-3, with D perhaps matching TRBD1 (6 bases). V lost 6 bases and J lost 4, with 18 bases in between. CDR1 is SGHNT and CDR2 is YENEEA in the germline V gene. The CDR3 totals 16 residues. CDR3 sequence: CASSREAGASTGELFF. CDR3 bases: TGTGCCAGCAGTCGAGAGGCAGGGGCGAGCACCGGGGAGCTGTTTTTT.

Here the CDR3 reads CASSLEARDSGELFF. CDR3 bases: TGCGCCAGCAGCTTGGAAGCCAGGGATTCCGGGGAGCTGTTTTTT. The J gene is TRBJ2-2, the V gene TRBV5-1, with a tentative D call TRBD1 (5 bases). Trimming stripped 0 bases from V and 6 bases from J, with 12 bases between. The CDR3 consists of 15 residues. Per the germline V gene, CDR1 is SGHRS and CDR2 is YFSETQ.

This clonotype was seen repeatedly, ten times or more. The chain joins TRBV7-2 to TRBJ2-1; D unclear. Germline V CDR1 and CDR2: SGHTA, FQGNSA. Trimming shortened V by 8 bases and J by 1 base, and 9 bases separated the two germline ends. The CDR3 has 13 amino acids. The CDR3 spells CASRGPSYNEQFF. The CDR3 DNA follows: TGTGCCAGCCGAGGCCCATCCTACAATGAGCAGTTCTTC.

This clonotype was counted between two and nine times. V and J are TRBV6-1 and TRBJ1-2; TRBD1 might be the D (5 bases). Trimming pared 6 bases from V and 8 bases from J, leaving 16 bases between. CDR1 and CDR2 (germline): MNHNS, SASEGT. The CDR3 totals 13 residues. Here the CDR3 DNA reads TGTGCCAGCAGCGGGGGATATAGAGGAGGCTACACCTTC. This gives the protein CASSGGYRGGYTF.

The sample holds many counts of this clonotype. The rearrangement links TRBV12-3 or TRBV12-4 to TRBJ2-7; tentatively, D is TRBD1 (6 bases). The CDR3 sequence is 15 residues long. V was clipped by 1 base and J by 5 bases, with 15 bases between them. CDR3 residues: CASSLVSGRGNEQYF. The CDR3 nucleotides read TGTGCCAGCAGTTTAGTCTCAGGCAGGGGTAACGAGCAGTACTTC.

The rearrangement uses TRBV7-2 and TRBJ1-1; perhaps TRBD1 as D (5 bases). Per germline, CDR1 SGHTA and CDR2 FQGNSA. Between the trimmed V and J ends, which lost 6 bases and 10 bases, there was a span of 21 bases. This CDR3 comprises 14 residues. The CDR3 nucleotides are TGTGCCAGCAGGACCTCGGTGGGGGACGTTGTAGCTTTCTTT. Translating gives CASRTSVGDVVAFF.

This clonotype was seen only a few times. The V and J genes are TRBV4-2 and TRBJ2-1; D unresolved. Trimming pared 0 bases from V and 0 bases from J, leaving 12 bases between. From germline, CDR1 is LGHNA and CDR2 YNFKEQ. This CDR3 region has 17 residues. The DNA for the CDR3 is TGTGCCAGCAGCCAAGATTTACGGCTAAGCTCCTACAATGAGCAGTTCTTC. It is translated as CASSQDLRLSSYNEQFF.

CDR3 residues: CSARDTVTQDQPQHF. The DNA for the CDR3 is TGCAGTGCTAGAGATACCGTGACACAAGATCAGCCCCAGCATTTT. The chain combines TRBV20-1 with TRBJ1-5; D remains unclear. V lost 0 bases, J lost 5 bases, and 14 bases lay in between. There are 15 residues in the CDR3. Germline V CDR1 and CDR2: DFQATT, SNEGSKA (reference sequence).